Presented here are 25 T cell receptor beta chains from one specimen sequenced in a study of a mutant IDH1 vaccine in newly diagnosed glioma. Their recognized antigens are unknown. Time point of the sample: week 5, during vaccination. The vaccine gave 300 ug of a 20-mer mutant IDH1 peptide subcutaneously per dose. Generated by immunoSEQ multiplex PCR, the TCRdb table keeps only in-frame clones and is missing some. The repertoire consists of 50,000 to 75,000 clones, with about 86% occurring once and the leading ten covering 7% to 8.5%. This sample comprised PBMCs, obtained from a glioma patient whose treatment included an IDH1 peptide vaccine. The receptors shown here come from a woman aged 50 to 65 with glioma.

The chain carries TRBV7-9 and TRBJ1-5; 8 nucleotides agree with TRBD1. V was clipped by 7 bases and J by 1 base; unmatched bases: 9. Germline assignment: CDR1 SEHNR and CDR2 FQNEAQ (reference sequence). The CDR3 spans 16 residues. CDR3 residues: CASTIGQGASNQPQHF. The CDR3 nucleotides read TGTGCCAGCACCATCGGACAGGGTGCGAGCAATCAGCCCCAGCATTTT.

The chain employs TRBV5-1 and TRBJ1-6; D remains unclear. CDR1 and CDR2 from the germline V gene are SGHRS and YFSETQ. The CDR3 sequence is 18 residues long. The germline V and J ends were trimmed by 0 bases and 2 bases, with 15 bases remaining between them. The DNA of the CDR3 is TGCGCCAGCAGCTTGGATCGGTTGCAGACCGCCTATAATTCACCCCTCCACTTT. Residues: CASSLDRLQTAYNSPLHF.

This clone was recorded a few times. DNA for the CDR3: TGTGCCAGCAGCTTAGATCCGAGCCCTGGAAGGAACGAGCAGTACTTC. It specifies CASSLDPSPGRNEQYF. The rearrangement links TRBV7-2 to TRBJ2-7, with D uncertain. Germline CDR1 and CDR2: SGHTA and FQGNSA. V was cut by 1 base and J by 5 bases, with 18 bases left in between. The CDR3 runs to 16 residues.

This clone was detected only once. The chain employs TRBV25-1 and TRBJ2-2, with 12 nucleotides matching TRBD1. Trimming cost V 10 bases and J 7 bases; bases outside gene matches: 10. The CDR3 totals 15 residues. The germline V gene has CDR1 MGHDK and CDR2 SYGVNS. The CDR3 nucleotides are TGTGCCACCAAGGAGGGACAGGGGGCGATCGGGGAGCTGTTTTTT. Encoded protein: CATKEGQGAIGELFF.

The DNA of the CDR3 is TGCAGCGTGGGACCCGCGGCGGAATCCTACGAGCAGTACTTC. As protein: CSVGPAAESYEQYF. The chain links TRBV29-1 to TRBJ2-7; D is tentatively TRBD1 or TRBD2 (5 bases each). V was trimmed by 6 bases and J by 1 base, leaving 16 bases between them. The CDR3 runs 14 residues. Germline V gene sequence: CDR1 SQVTM, CDR2 ANQGSEA.

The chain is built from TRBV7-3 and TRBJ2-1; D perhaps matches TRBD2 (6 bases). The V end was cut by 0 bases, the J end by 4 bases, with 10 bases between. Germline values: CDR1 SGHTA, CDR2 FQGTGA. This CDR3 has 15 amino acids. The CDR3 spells CASSLTGGLYNEQFF. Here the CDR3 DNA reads TGTGCCAGCAGCTTAACGGGGGGACTGTACAATGAGCAGTTCTTC. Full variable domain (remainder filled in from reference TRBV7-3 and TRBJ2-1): GAGVSQTPSNKVTEKGKYVELRCDPISGHTALYWYRQSLGQGPEFLIYFQGTGAADDSGLPNDRFFAVRPEGSVSTLKIQRTERGDSAVYLCASSLTGGLYNEQFFGPGTRLTVL.

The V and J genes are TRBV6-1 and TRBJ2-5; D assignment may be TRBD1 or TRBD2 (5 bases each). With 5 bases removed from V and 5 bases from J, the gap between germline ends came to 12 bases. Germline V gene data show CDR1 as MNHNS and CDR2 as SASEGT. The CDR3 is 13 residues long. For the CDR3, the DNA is TGTGCCAGCAGTCAAACGGGGCGGGAGACCCAGTACTTC. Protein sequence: CASSQTGRETQYF.

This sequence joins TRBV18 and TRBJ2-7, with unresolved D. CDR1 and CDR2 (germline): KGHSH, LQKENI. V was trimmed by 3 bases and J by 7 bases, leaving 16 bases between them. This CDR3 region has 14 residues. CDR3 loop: CASSPGTTQREQYF. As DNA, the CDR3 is TGTGCCAGCTCACCTGGTACGACACAACGGGAGCAGTACTTC.

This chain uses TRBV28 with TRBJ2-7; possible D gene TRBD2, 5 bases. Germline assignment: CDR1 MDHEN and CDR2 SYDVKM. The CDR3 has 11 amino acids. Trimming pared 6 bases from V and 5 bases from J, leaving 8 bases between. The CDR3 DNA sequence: TGTGCCAGCAGGGGCGGGCACGAGCAGTACTTC. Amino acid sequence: CASRGGHEQYF. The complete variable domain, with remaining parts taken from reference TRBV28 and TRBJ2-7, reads DVKVTQSSRYLVKRTGEKVFLECVQDMDHENMFWYRQDPGLGLRLIYFSYDVKMKEKGDIPEGYSVSREKKERFSLILESASTNQTSMYLCASRGGHEQYFGPGTRLTVT.

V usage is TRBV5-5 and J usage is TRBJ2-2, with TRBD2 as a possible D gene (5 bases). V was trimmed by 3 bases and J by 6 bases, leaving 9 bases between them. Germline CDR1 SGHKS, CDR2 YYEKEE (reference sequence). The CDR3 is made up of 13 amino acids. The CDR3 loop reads CASSWQEAGELFF. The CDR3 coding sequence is TGTGCCAGCAGCTGGCAGGAGGCCGGGGAGCTGTTTTTT.

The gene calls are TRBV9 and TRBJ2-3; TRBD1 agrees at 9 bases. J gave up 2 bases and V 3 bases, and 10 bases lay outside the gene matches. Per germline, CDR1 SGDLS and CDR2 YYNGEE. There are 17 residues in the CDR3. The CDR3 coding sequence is TGTGCCAGCAGCGAACTGGGGACAGGGCCGTACACAGATACGCAGTATTTT. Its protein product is CASSELGTGPYTDTQYF. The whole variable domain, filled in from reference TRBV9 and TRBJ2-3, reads DSGVTQTPKHLITATGQRVTLRCSPRSGDLSVYWYQQSLDQGLQFLIQYYNGEERAKGNILERFSAQQFPDLHSELNLSSLELGDSALYFCASSELGTGPYTDTQYFGPGTRLTVL.

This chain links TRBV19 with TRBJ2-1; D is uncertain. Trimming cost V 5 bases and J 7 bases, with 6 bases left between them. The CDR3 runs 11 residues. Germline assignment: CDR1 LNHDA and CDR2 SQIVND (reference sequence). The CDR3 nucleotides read TGTGCCAGTAGTCTCGGAAATGAGCAGTTCTTC. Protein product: CASSLGNEQFF.

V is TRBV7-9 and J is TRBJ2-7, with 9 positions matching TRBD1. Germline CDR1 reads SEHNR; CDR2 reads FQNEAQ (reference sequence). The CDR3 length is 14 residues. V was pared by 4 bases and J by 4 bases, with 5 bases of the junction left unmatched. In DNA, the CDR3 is TGTGCCAGCAGCTCCCGGGACAGGGAGTACGAGCAGTACTTC. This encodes CASSSRDREYEQYF.

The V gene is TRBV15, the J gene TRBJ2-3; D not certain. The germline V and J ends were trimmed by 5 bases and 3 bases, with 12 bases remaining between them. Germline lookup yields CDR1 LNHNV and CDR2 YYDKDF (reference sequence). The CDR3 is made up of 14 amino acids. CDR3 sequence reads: CATSPGLSTDTQYF. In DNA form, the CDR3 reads TGTGCCACCAGCCCCGGGCTGTCGACAGATACGCAGTATTTT.

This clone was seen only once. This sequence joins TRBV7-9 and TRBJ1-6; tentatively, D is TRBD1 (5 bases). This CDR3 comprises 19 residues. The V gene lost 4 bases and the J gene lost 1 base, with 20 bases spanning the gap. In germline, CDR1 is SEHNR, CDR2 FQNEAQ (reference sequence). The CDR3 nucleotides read TGTGCCAGCAGCTCTAATAGCGGGGGAGCTAGTTCCTATAATTCACCCCTCCACTTT. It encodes CASSSNSGGASSYNSPLHF.

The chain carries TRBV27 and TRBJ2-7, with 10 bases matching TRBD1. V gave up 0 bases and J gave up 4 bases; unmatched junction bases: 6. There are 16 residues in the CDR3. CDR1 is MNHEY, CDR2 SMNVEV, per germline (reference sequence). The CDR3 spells CASSLSPGQGRYEQYF. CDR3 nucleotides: TGTGCCAGCAGTTTATCCCCGGGACAGGGGAGATACGAGCAGTACTTC.

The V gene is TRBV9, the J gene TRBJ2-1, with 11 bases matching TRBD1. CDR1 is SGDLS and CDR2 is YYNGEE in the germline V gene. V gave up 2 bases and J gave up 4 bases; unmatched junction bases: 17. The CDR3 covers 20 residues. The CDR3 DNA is TGTGCCAGCAGCGTTCGGGGAGGACAGGGGGCCATCGAATCATACAATGAGCAGTTCTTC. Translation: CASSVRGGQGAIESYNEQFF.

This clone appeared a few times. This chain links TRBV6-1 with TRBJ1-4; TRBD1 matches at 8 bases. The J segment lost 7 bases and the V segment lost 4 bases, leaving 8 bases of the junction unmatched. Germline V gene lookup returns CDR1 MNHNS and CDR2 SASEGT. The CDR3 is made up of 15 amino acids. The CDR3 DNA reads TGTGCCAGCAGTGTCCCGAGAACAGGGGGTGAAAAACTGTTTTTT. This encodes CASSVPRTGGEKLFF.

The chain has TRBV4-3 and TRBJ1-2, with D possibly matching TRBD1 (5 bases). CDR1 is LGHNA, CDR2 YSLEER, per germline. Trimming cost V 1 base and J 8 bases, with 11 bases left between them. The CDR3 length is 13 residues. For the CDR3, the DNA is TGCGCCAGCAGCCAAGGTCGGGGCACGGGCTACACCTTC. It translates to CASSQGRGTGYTF.

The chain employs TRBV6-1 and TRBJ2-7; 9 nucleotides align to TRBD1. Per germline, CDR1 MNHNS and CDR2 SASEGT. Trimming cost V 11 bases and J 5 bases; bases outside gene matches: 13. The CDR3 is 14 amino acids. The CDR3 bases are TGTGCCGGGGGGACAGGGCCCTTTAAGGACGAGCAGTACTTC. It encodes CAGGTGPFKDEQYF.

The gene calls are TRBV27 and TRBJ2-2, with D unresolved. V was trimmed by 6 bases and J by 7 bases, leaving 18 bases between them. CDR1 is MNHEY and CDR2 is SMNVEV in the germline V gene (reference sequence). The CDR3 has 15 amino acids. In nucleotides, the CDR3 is TGTGCCAGCAGCGTTAAGACTCTACCGGGCGGGGAGCTGTTTTTT. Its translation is CASSVKTLPGGELFF.

The CDR3, as DNA: TGTGCCAGCAGCTTGACAGGGGACGTTGTGAGCAATCAGCCCCAGCATTTT. Translating gives CASSLTGDVVSNQPQHF. The chain is built from TRBV7-8 and TRBJ1-5; 8 nucleotides agree with TRBD1. V dropped 3 bases and J dropped 1; count of bases not matched to a gene: 8. CDR3 length: 17 residues. Germline CDR1 reads SGHVS; CDR2 reads FQNEAQ.

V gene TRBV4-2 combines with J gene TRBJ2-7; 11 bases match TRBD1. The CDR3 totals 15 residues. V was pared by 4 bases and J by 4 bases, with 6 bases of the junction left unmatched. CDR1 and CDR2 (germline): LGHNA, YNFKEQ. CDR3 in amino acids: CASSPSGTGGYEQYF. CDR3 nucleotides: TGTGCCAGCAGCCCCTCCGGGACAGGGGGGTACGAGCAGTACTTC.

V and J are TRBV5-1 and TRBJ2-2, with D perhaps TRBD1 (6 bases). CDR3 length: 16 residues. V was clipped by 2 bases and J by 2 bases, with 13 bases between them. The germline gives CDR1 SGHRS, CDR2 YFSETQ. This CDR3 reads CASSFKNRANTGELFF. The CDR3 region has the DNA TGCGCCAGCAGCTTCAAAAACAGGGCCAACACCGGGGAGCTGTTTTTT.

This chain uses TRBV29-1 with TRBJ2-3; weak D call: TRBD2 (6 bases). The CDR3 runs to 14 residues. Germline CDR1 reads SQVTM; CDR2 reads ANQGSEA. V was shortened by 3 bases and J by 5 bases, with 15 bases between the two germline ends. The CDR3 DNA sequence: TGCAGCGTTGATGGGCCTAAAGCGGGAGATACGCAGTATTTT. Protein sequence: CSVDGPKAGDTQYF.